The 14 T cell receptor beta chains reported below all come from one sample, sequenced in a study of blood T cell repertoires in COVID-19. The assay was immunoSEQ multiplex PCR, and TCRdb's table has in-frame clones only and misses some. Of over 200,000 clones listed, approximately 91% are singletons. The sample was peripheral blood. These receptors were obtained from a woman between 40 and 55 years old with acute or convalescent COVID-19.

The V gene is TRBV9, the J gene TRBJ1-5; no clear D gene. Trimming stripped 3 bases from V and 1 base from J, with 8 bases between. Germline CDR1 SGDLS, CDR2 YYNGEE. The CDR3 runs 14 residues. The CDR3 DNA reads TGTGCCAGCAGCGCAGGTGGAAGCAATCAGCCCCAGCATTTT. Translating it yields CASSAGGSNQPQHF.

The rearrangement uses TRBV29-1 and TRBJ2-1, with D unclear. Trimming took off 6 bases at V and 9 bases at J, with 18 bases between the two ends. This CDR3 contains 13 residues. Germline CDR1 is SQVTM and CDR2 is ANQGSEA. In DNA form, the CDR3 reads TGCAGCGTCCCTTCTGGCGCCCCAGGTGAGCAGTTCTTC. Amino acid sequence: CSVPSGAPGEQFF.

The rearrangement links TRBV6-5 to TRBJ1-2, with unresolved D. V was pared by 4 bases and J by 8 bases, with 23 bases between. The CDR3 has 16 amino acids. Germline V CDR1 and CDR2: MNHEY, SVGAGI. CDR3 sequence (DNA): TGTGCCAGCAGTTTCGGGTCCGCCGGGTCCCGGGAAGGCTACACCTTC. This codes for CASSFGSAGSREGYTF.

The genes are TRBV20-1 and TRBJ2-5; weak D call: TRBD2 (6 bases). The CDR3 loop spans 12 amino acids. The germline V gene encodes CDR1 DFQATT and CDR2 SNEGSKA (reference sequence). V shed 6 bases and J shed 5 bases, with 13 bases lying between them. In nucleotides, the CDR3 is TGCAGTGCAAGTGGGACTGGGGAGACCCAGTACTTC. Protein product: CSASGTGETQYF.

This chain joins TRBV21-1 and TRBJ1-6; the D call TRBD1 from the table was never checked on the DNA. TRBV21-1 corresponds to a pseudogene. The CDR3 is 13 amino acids. Here the CDR3 DNA reads TGTGCCACCTCCCACAGCTCAGAATCACCCCTCCACTTT. It yields the protein CATSHSSESPLHF.

J is TRBJ1-2 and V is TRBV6-4; 11 bases line up with TRBD1. The ends lost 3 bases at V and 5 bases at J; junction bases unmatched: 2. The CDR3 loop spans 14 amino acids. Germline V lookup: CDR1 MRHNA, CDR2 SNTAGT. DNA for the CDR3: TGTGCCAGCAGTGAGGGGACAGGGGGTTATGGCTACACCTTC. Translating it yields CASSEGTGGYGYTF.

The V and J genes are TRBV9 and TRBJ1-5; D possibly corresponds to TRBD1 (6 bases). The ends were cut back, 3 bases at V and 2 bases at J, with 6 bases in the middle. The germline CDR1 and CDR2 sequences are SGDLS and YYNGEE. This CDR3 is 13 amino acids long. CDR3 residues: CASSEGGNQPQHF. The CDR3 DNA sequence: TGTGCCAGCAGCGAGGGGGGCAATCAGCCCCAGCATTTT.

The rearrangement links TRBV5-1 to TRBJ1-4; 7 nucleotides align to TRBD1. Looked up from germline, CDR1 is SGHRS and CDR2 is YFSETQ. CDR3 length: 13 amino acids. After removal of 4 bases from V and 5 bases from J, the junction contained 2 bases not matched to a gene. CDR3 sequence (DNA): TGCGCCAGCAGCGCGGGACAGAATGAAAAACTGTTTTTT. Encoded protein: CASSAGQNEKLFF.

This chain joins TRBV9 and TRBJ1-1, with D uncertain. CDR1 and CDR2 from the germline V gene are SGDLS and YYNGEE. This CDR3 comprises 14 residues. V lost 4 bases, J lost 0 bases, and 10 bases lay in between. DNA of the CDR3: TGTGCCAGCAGCCCGTCTAGGATGAACACTGAAGCTTTCTTT. The encoded protein is CASSPSRMNTEAFF.

The rearrangement uses TRBV11-2 and TRBJ1-4; 10 nucleotides match TRBD1. Germline values: CDR1 SGHAT, CDR2 FQNNGV. The CDR3 has 17 amino acids. V trimming: 5 bases; J trimming: 7 bases; junction bases outside the gene matches: 13. CDR3 in amino acids: CASSNPDRGLDSEKLFF. The CDR3 nucleotides are TGTGCCAGCAGCAATCCCGACAGGGGGCTTGATAGTGAAAAACTGTTTTTT.

The table lists this clone with a few counts. J is TRBJ2-7 and V is TRBV3-1 (or the pseudogene TRBV3-2); 8 bases are a match to TRBD1. The CDR3 sequence is 15 residues long. Per the germline V gene, CDR1 is LGHDT and CDR2 is YNNKEL (reference sequence). With V trimmed by 1 base and J by 3 bases, 5 bases remained unmatched. The CDR3 is CASSQVGDRGYEQYV. The DNA for the CDR3 is TGTGCCAGCAGCCAAGTAGGAGACAGGGGCTACGAGCAGTACGTC.

The chain carries TRBV28 and TRBJ1-2; tentatively, D is TRBD1 (5 bases). CDR3 length equals 14 residues. From germline, CDR1 is MDHEN and CDR2 SYDVKM. The V and J ends lost 10 bases and 4 bases respectively, with 19 bases between them. Here the CDR3 DNA reads TGTGCCACCCTTTTCAGGGTGCAACCCTATGGCTACACCTTC. Amino acid sequence: CATLFRVQPYGYTF.

The V gene is TRBV2, the J gene TRBJ2-6; TRBD2 aligns across 11 bases. CDR1 is SNHLY, CDR2 FYNNEI, per germline. The CDR3 is 16 residues long. J lost 2 bases, V lost 3 bases, and 0 bases had no gene match. The CDR3 nucleotides read TGTGCCAGCAGTGATAGCGGGGGGGCTGGGGCCAACGTCCTGACTTTC. As protein: CASSDSGGAGANVLTF. The full variable domain, completed using reference TRBV2 and TRBJ2-6, is EPEVTQTPSHQVTQMGQEVILRCVPISNHLYFYWYRQILGQKVEFLVSFYNNEISEKSEIFDDQFSVERPDGSNFTLKIRSTKLEDSAMYFCASSDSGGAGANVLTFGAGSRLTVL.

This rearrangement joins TRBV5-1 to TRBJ1-5, with TRBD1 as a possible D gene (5 bases). Per germline, CDR1 SGHRS and CDR2 YFSETQ. With 3 bases removed from V and 7 bases from J, the gap between germline ends came to 11 bases. CDR3 length: 13 amino acids. The CDR3 nucleotides are TGCGCCAGCAGCTCCAGGGTCGGACAGCCCCAGCATTTT. Translating gives CASSSRVGQPQHF. The variable domain in full, with the rest retrieved from reference TRBV5-1 and TRBJ1-5, is KAGVTQTPRYLIKTRGQQVTLSCSPISGHRSVSWYQQTPGQGLQFLFEYFSETQRNKGNFPGRFSGRQFSNSRSEMNVSTLELGDSALYLCASSSRVGQPQHFGDGTRLSIL.